Listed below are T cell receptor beta chains from one sample, sequenced in a study of OX40 agonist ivuxolimab in advanced cancers. Here immunoSEQ multiplex PCR was the method, and the copy in TCRdb shows in-frame clones only, minus some. Of about 81,000 clones listed, 80% to 90% are singletons. Source: CD4+ or CD8+ T cells sorted from blood, taken in a trial of the OX40 agonist ivuxolimab. These receptors came from an adult with an advanced solid tumor such as melanoma, head and neck, liver or kidney cancer. The CDR3 runs from the conserved cysteine through the conserved F or W. A D gene is named only where the DNA matches it firmly. Size tells how often a clone was seen (once, few, many) or the class of an expanded clone, and some rows leave it out.

V gene	J gene	D gene	clone size	CDR3 protein	CDR3 DNA
TRBV7-2	TRBJ1-1	.	.	CASSLAGGNTEAFF	TGTGCCAGCAGCCTCGCGGGGGGAAACACTGAAGCTTTCTTT
TRBV6-6	TRBJ1-2	TRBD1	.	CASSLSHPGQGYGYTF	TGTGCCAGCAGTTTATCCCACCCGGGACAGGGGTATGGCTACACCTTC
TRBV7-9	TRBJ2-7	TRBD1	once	CASSPPGQGGRYEQYF	TGTGCCAGCAGCCCCCCCGGACAGGGAGGTCGGTACGAGCAGTACTTC
TRBV27	TRBJ2-7	.	.	CASSFSRRREQYF	TGTGCCAGCAGTTTCAGCCGGCGTCGCGAGCAGTACTTC
TRBV11-3	TRBJ2-1	TRBD2	.	CASSPSRGALNEQFF	TGTGCCAGCAGCCCATCGCGGGGGGCGCTCAATGAGCAGTTCTTC
TRBV7-2	TRBJ2-7	.	.	CASSRSATYEQYF	TGTGCCAGCAGCCGTAGCGCCACCTACGAGCAGTACTTC
TRBV5-1	TRBJ2-3	TRBD2	.	CASSLPGLAGTDTQYF	TGCGCCAGCAGCTTACCGGGACTAGCGGGCACAGATACGCAGTATTTT
TRBV4-2	TRBJ2-3	.	.	CASSQDLLAEGPGDTQYF	TGTGCCAGCAGCCAAGACCTCCTGGCGGAGGGCCCAGGGGATACGCAGTATTTT
TRBV7-2	TRBJ1-3	.	.	CASSSGTNSGNTIYF	TGTGCCAGCAGCTCGGGGACGAACTCTGGAAACACCATATATTTT
TRBV19	TRBJ2-2	TRBD1	once	CASSLGTGRFGELFF	TGTGCCAGTAGTCTTGGGACAGGGAGGTTCGGGGAGCTGTTTTTT